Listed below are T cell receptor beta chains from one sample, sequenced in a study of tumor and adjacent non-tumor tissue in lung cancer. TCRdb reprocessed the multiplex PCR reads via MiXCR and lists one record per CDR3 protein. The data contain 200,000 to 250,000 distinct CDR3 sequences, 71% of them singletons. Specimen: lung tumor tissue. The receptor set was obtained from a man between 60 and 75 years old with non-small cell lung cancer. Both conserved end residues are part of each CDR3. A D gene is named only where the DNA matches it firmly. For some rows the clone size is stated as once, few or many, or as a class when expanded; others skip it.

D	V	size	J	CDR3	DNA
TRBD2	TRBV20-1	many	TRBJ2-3	CSAIAGSHTQYF	TGCAGTGCCATAGCGGGGTCTCATACGCAGTATTTT
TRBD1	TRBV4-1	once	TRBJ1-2	CACSQGTGAGYGYTF	TGCGCCTGCAGCCAGGGCACAGGGGCAGGCTATGGCTACACCTTC
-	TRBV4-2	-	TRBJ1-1	CANSQVGRGAVEVFF	-
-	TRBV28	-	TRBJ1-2	CASSFKNGYTF	TGTGCCAGCAGTTTCAAGAATGGCTACACCTTC
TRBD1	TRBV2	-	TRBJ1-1	CAGMQGENTEAFF	TGTGCCGGGATGCAGGGGGAGAACACTGAAGCTTTCTTT
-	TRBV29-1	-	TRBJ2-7	CIVIRVWGVYEQYF	TGCATCGTAATCCGGGTATGGGGTGTCTACGAGCAGTACTTC
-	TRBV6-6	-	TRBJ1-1	CASSRQDVITEAFF	TGTGCCAGCAGCCGACAGGATGTGATCACTGAAGCTTTCTTT
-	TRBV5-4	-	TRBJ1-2	CVSSLQTGVYGYTF	TGTGTCAGCAGCTTACAAACGGGGGTCTATGGCTACACCTTC
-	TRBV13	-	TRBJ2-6	CASSRGSGANVLTF	TGTGCCAGCAGCAGGGGGTCTGGGGCCAACGTCCTGACTTTC
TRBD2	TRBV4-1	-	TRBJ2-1	CASIQDEGLAGANEQFF	TGCGCCAGCATCCAAGACGAAGGACTAGCGGGAGCCAATGAGCAGTTCTTC
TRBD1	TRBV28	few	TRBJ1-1	CASSFPRGARTEAFF	TGTGCCAGCAGTTTCCCCAGGGGGGCTAGGACTGAAGCTTTCTTT
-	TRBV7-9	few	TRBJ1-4	CASSFGPTTNEKLFF	TGTGCCAGCAGCTTTGGTCCTACAACTAATGAAAAACTGTTTTTT
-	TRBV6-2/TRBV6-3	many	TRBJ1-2	CASSHRALYGYTF	TGTGCCAGCAGCCACAGGGCCCTGTATGGCTACACCTTC
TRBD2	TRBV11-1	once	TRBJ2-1	CASSATSGRDYEQFF	TGTGCCAGCAGCGCCACTAGCGGGAGGGACTATGAGCAGTTCTTC
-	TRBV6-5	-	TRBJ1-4	CASSQESNNEKLFF	TGTGCCAGCAGCCAGGAGTCCAATAATGAAAAACTGTTTTTT
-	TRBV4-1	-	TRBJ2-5	CASSQGPGETEYF	TGCGCCAGCAGCCAAGGCCCAGGAGAGACCGAATACTTC
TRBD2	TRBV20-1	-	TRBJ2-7	CSALTSGFSYDEYF	TGCAGTGCTTTGACTAGCGGGTTCTCCTACGATGAGTACTTC
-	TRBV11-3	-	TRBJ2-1	CDSSLGGGTYNEQFF	TGTGACAGCAGCTTAGGTGGGGGGACTTACAATGAACAGTTCTTC
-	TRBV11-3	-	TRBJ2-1	CASSLKSASEQLF	TGTGCCAGCAGCTTAAAGTCCGCCAGTGAGCAGTTGTTC
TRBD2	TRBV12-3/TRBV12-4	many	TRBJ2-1	CASSPRQYLRERVDEQFF	TGTGCCAGCAGTCCCCGCCAGTATCTGCGGGAGAGAGTCGATGAGCAGTTCTTC
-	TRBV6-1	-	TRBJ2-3	CASSEGLQGGDMQCF	TGTGCCAGCAGTGAAGGACTCCAGGGGGGTGATATGCAGTGTTTT
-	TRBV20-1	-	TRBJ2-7	CSARTVNSYWQYF	TGCAGTGCTAGGACGGTAAACTCCTACTGGCAGTACTTC
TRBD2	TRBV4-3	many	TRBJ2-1	CASSQNRDYQNNEQFF	TGCGCCAGCAGCCAAAACCGGGACTACCAAAACAATGAGCAGTTCTTC
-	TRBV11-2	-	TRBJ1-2	CAISLAYDYGYTF	TGTGCCATCAGCTTAGCGTACGATTATGGCTACACCTTC
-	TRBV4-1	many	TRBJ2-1	CASSQDLRGHSYNEQFF	TGCGCCAGCAGCCAAGATCTGCGGGGTCACTCCTACAATGAGCAGTTCTTC
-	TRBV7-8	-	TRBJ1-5	CASSLDYEGDQPQHF	TGTGCCAGCAGCTTAGATTACGAGGGAGATCAGCCCCAGCATTTT
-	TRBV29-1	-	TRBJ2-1	CSVSYQGLEQFF	TGCAGCGTATCATACCAGGGGCTTGAGCAGTTCTTC
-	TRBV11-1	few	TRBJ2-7	CASSFRDRISYEHYF	TGTGCCAGCAGCTTCCGGGATAGAATTTCCTACGAGCACTACTTC
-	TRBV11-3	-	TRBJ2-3	CASSLEHLEVGGRTDMQYF	TGTGCCAGCAGCTTAGAACACCTAGAAGTCGGGGGCCGCACAGATATGCAGTATTTT
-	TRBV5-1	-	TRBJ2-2	CASRVDTSGELFF	TGCGCCAGCAGAGTCGACACATCCGGGGAGCTGTTTTTT
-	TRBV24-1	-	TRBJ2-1	CATSDLGGRSYNEQFF	TGTGCCACCAGTGATTTAGGGGGGCGCTCCTACAATGAGCAATTCTTC
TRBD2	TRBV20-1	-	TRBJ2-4	CSAASGGERGPFNYF	TGCAGTGCCGCAAGCGGGGGCGAGAGGGGTCCGTTCAATTACTTC
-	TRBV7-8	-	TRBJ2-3	CASSSGRGRGTDTQYF	TGTGCCAGCAGCTCAGGTCGGGGAAGGGGGACAGATACGCAGTATTTT
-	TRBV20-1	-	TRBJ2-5	CSASPRLVREQETQYF	TGCAGTGCTAGCCCCCGGCTAGTGAGGGAGCAAGAGACCCAGTACTTC
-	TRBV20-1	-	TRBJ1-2	CSDLIQGCYGYTF	TGTAGTGATCTCATCCAGGGATGCTATGGCTACACCTTC
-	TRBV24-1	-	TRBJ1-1	CATSDLGSTEAFF	TGTGCCACCAGTGACCTGGGATCGACTGAAGCTTTCTTT
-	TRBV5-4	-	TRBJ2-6	CASTLDPGANVLTF	TGTGCCAGCACCTTAGATCCTGGGGCCAACGTCCTGACCTTC
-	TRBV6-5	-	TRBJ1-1	CASCVRNRENTEPFF	TGTGCCAGCTGTGTACGGAACAGGGAGAACACTGAACCTTTCTTT
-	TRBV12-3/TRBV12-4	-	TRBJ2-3	CASSSDLVLTDRQYF	TGTGCCAGCAGTTCCGATTTGGTTCTCACAGATAGGCAGTATTTT
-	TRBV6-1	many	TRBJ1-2	CASSEGAGYTF	TGTGCCAGCAGTGAAGGGGCTGGCTACACCTTC
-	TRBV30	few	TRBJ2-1	CAGDLVFEQFF	TGTGCCGGAGATCTAGTATTTGAGCAGTTCTTC
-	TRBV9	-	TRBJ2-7	CASSVEGVRSVKEQYF	TGTGCCAGCAGCGTAGAGGGGGTGAGGTCCGTCAAGGAGCAGTACTTC
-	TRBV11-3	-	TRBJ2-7	CAGSLDLMVHEQYF	TGCGCCGGCAGCTTAGATCTCATGGTCCACGAGCAGTACTTC
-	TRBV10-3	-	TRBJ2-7	CAIRCEGYEQYF	TGTGCCATCAGATGCGAGGGCTACGAGCAGTACTTC